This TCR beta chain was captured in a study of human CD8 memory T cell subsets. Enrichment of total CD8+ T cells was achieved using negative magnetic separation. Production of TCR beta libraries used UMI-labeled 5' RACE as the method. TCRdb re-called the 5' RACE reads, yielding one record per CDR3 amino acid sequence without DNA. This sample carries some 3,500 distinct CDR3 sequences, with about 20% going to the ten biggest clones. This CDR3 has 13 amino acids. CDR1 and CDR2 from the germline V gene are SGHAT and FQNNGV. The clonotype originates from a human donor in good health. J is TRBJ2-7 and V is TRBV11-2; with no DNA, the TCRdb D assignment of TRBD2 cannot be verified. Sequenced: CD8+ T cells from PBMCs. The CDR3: CASSSGLAGEQYF.